These 9 T cell receptor beta chains were sequenced from one sample in a study of graft-versus-host responses after intestinal transplantation. No antigens are known for them. TCRdb's copy holds only in-frame clones and misses some; the assay was immunoSEQ multiplex PCR. The sample has under 140,000 clones; approximately 92% are singletons. Specimen: unstimulated CD8+ T cells sorted from spleen or lymph node cells, collected before intestinal transplant. These receptors all come from a human donor who received an intestinal transplant.

The chain couples TRBV7-2 to TRBJ2-3; 12 bases align to TRBD2. The junction had 1 base not matched to a gene; V was cut back by 2 bases and J by 4 bases. Per the germline V gene, CDR1 is SGHTA and CDR2 is FQGNSA. This CDR3 contains 15 residues. CDR3 nucleotides: TGTGCCAGCAGCTTACTAGCGGGAGGGCCAGATACGCAGTATTTT. It is translated as CASSLLAGGPDTQYF.

This chain links TRBV28 with TRBJ2-1; TRBD2 agrees at 12 bases. In germline, CDR1 is MDHEN, CDR2 SYDVKM. The CDR3 is made up of 14 amino acids. Losses at the gene ends were 4 bases for V and 15 bases for J; bases not matched to a gene: 10. The CDR3, as DNA: TGTGCCAGCAGTTCTCTTCTAGCGGGAGGGCCCCGGTTCTTC. Translation gives CASSSLLAGGPRFF.

The chain is built from TRBV5-4 and TRBJ1-4; tentatively, D is TRBD1 (5 bases). Germline values: CDR1 SGHNT, CDR2 YYREEE (reference sequence). Trimming left V 4 bases short and J 4 bases short, with 11 bases between. This CDR3 comprises 14 residues. The CDR3 coding sequence is TGTGCCAGCAGCAGGGGCCCGGGTAATGAAAAACTGTTTTTT. Its translation: CASSRGPGNEKLFF.

The V call is TRBV5-1, the J call TRBJ1-2; TRBD1 matches at 8 bases. V was pared by 5 bases and J by 1 base, with 7 bases of the junction left unmatched. The CDR3 is 15 residues long. CDR1 and CDR2 from the germline V gene are SGHRS and YFSETQ. CDR3 bases: TGCGCCAGCAGGGACAGGGAAAGGGGTAACTATGGCTACACCTTC. Translated: CASRDRERGNYGYTF.

J is TRBJ2-7 and V is TRBV25-1; 10 bases align to TRBD2. With 7 bases clipped from V and 0 bases from J, the junction kept 0 bases outside the gene matches. The CDR3 sequence is 13 residues long. Germline values: CDR1 MGHDK, CDR2 SYGVNS. The CDR3 region is CASTSGSSYEQYF. The CDR3 bases are TGTGCCAGCACTAGCGGGAGCTCCTACGAGCAGTACTTC.

This clone was seen a single time. V is TRBV29-1 and J is TRBJ2-7; D perhaps matches TRBD2 (6 bases). Trimming left V 4 bases short and J 3 bases short, with 13 bases between. The CDR3 loop spans 13 amino acids. Germline CDR1 and CDR2: SQVTM and ANQGSEA. The CDR3 here is CSVGWRDDYEQYF. Written as DNA, the CDR3 is TGCAGCGTTGGTTGGAGGGACGACTACGAGCAGTACTTC.

The chain uses TRBV9 and TRBJ1-1; unclear D gene. The germline V gene encodes CDR1 SGDLS and CDR2 YYNGEE. CDR3 length equals 13 residues. Trimming shortened V by 4 bases and J by 8 bases, and 15 bases separated the two germline ends. The DNA for the CDR3 is TGTGCCAGCAGCCCACAGACGGATCCGGAAGCTTTCTTT. Translating gives CASSPQTDPEAFF.

The rearrangement uses TRBV5-6 and TRBJ2-1; 7 nucleotides match TRBD2. The CDR3 is 13 amino acids. Germline V gene lookup returns CDR1 SGHDT and CDR2 YYEEEE. J lost 8 bases, V lost 0 bases, and 2 bases had no gene match. The CDR3 DNA follows: TGTGCCAGCAGCTTGGAGGGGAGGGATGAGCAGTTCTTC. Translating it yields CASSLEGRDEQFF.

Only one count was recorded for this clone. CDR3 sequence reads: CASGSGTSLYEQYF. The CDR3 DNA follows: TGTGCCAGCGGATCCGGGACTAGTCTCTACGAGCAGTACTTC. This chain links TRBV27 with TRBJ2-7, with 8 bases identical to TRBD2. Trimming removed 8 bases from V and 3 bases from J; junction bases left unmatched: 9. The CDR3 consists of 14 residues. Per germline, CDR1 MNHEY and CDR2 SMNVEV (reference sequence).